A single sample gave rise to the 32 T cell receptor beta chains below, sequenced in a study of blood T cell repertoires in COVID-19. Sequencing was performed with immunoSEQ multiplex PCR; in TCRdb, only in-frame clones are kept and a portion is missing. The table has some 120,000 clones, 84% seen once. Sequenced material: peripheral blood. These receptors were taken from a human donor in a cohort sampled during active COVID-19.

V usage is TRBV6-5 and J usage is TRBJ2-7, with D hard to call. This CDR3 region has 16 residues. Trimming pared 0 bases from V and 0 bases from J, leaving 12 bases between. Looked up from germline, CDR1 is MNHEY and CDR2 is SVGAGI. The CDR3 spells CASSYSIVPGSYEQYF. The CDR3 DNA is TGTGCCAGCAGTTACTCGATCGTCCCCGGCTCCTACGAGCAGTACTTC.

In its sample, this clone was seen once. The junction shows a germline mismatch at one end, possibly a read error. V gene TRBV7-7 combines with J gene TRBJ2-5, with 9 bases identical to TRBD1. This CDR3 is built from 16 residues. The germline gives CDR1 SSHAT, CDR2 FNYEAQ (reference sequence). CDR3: CASSLGGTGRGETQYF. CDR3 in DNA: TGTGCTAGCAGCTTAGGAGGGACAGGGCGAGGGGAGACCCAGTACTTC.

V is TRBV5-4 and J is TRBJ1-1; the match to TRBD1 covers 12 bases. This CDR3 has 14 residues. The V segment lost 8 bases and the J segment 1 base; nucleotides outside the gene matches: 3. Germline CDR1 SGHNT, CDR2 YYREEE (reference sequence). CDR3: CASGTGGRNTEAFF. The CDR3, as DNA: TGTGCCAGTGGGACAGGGGGCAGGAACACTGAAGCTTTCTTT.

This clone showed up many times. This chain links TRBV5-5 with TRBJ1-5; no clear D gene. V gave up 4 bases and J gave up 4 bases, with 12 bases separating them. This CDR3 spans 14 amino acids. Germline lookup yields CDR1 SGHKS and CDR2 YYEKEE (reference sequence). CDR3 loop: CASSGERTNQPQHF. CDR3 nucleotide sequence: TGTGCCAGCAGCGGAGAGCGGACTAATCAGCCCCAGCATTTT.

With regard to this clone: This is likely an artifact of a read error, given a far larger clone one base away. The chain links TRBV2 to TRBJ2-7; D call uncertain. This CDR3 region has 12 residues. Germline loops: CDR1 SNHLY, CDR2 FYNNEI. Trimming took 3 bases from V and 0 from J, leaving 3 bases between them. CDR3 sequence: CASSDYSYEQYF. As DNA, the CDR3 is TGTGCCAGCAGTGACTACTCCTACGAGCAGTACTTC. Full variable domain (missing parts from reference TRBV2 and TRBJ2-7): EPEVTQTPSHQVTQMGQEVILRCVPISNHLYFYWYRQILGQKVEFLVSFYNNEISEKSEIFDDQFSVERPDGSNFTLKIRSTKLEDSAMYFCASSDYSYEQYFGPGTRLTVT.

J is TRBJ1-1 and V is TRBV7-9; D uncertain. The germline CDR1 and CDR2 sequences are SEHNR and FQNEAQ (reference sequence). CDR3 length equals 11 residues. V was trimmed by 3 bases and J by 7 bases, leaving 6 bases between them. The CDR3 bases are TGTGCCAGCAGCTTCGTTAGTGAAGCTTTCTTT. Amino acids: CASSFVSEAFF.

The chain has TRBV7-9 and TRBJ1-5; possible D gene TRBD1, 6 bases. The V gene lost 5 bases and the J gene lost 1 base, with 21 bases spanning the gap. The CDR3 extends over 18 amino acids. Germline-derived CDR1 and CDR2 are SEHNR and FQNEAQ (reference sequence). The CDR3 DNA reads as TGTGCCAGCAGCCGACAGGATATGGGTGGAGTGAGCAATCAGCCCCAGCATTTT. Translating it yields CASSRQDMGGVSNQPQHF. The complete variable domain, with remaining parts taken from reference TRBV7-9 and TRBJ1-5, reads DTGVSQNPRHKITKRGQNVTFRCDPISEHNRLYWYRQTLGQGPEFLTYFQNEAQLEKSRLLSDRFSAERPKGSFSTLEIQRTEQGDSAMYLCASSRQDMGGVSNQPQHFGDGTRLSIL.

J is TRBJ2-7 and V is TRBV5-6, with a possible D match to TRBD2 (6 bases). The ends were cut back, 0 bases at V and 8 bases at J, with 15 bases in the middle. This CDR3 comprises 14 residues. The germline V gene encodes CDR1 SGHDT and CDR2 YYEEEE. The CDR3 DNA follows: TGTGCCAGCAGCTTGGCCGGTCGCCGGGAGAAGCAGTACTTC. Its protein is CASSLAGRREKQYF. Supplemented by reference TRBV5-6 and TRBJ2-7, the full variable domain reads DAGVTQSPTHLIKTRGQQVTLRCSPKSGHDTVSWYQQALGQGPQFIFQYYEEEERQRGNFPDRFSGHQFPNYSSELNVNALLLGDSALYLCASSLAGRREKQYFGPGTRLTVT.

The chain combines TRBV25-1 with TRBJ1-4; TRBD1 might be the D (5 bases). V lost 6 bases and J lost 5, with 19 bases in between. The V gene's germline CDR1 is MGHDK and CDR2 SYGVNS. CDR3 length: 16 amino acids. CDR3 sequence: CASSPNIRVGNEKLFF. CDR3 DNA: TGTGCCAGCAGCCCAAACATCAGGGTAGGAAATGAAAAACTGTTTTTT.

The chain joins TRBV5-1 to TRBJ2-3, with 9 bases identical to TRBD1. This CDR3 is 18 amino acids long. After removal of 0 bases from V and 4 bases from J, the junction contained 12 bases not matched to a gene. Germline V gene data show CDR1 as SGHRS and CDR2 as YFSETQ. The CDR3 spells CASSLDPPLTGGSDTQYF. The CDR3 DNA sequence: TGCGCCAGCAGCTTGGATCCGCCCCTGACAGGGGGTTCAGATACGCAGTATTTT.

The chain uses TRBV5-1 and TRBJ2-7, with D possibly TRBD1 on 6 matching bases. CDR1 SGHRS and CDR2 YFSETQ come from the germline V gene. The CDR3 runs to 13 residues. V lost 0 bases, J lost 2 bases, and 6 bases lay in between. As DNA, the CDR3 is TGCGCCAGCAGCTTGGAGGGGGCCTACGAGCAGTACTTC. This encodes CASSLEGAYEQYF. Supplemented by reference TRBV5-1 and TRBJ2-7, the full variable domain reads KAGVTQTPRYLIKTRGQQVTLSCSPISGHRSVSWYQQTPGQGLQFLFEYFSETQRNKGNFPGRFSGRQFSNSRSEMNVSTLELGDSALYLCASSLEGAYEQYFGPGTRLTVT.

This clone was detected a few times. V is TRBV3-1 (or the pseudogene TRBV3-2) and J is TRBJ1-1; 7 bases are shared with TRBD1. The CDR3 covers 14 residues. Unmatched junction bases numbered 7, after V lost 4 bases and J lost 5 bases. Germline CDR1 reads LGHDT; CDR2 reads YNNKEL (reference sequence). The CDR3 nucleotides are TGTGCCAGCAGCCTGACAGGGAAGGGGACTGAAGCTTTCTTT. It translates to CASSLTGKGTEAFF.

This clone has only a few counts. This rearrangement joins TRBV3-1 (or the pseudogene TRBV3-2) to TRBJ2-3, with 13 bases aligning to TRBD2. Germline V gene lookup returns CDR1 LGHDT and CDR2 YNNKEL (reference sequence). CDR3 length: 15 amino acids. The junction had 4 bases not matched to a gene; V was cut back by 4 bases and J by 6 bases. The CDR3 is CASSPTSGGFDTQYF. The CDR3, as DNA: TGTGCCAGCAGCCCGACTAGCGGGGGGTTTGATACGCAGTATTTT.

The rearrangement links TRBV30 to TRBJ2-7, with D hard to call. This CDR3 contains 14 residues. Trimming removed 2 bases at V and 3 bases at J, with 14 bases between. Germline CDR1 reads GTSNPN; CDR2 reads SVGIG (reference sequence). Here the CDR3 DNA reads TGTGCCTGGAGTATAGGTGGGTCGGGCTACGAGCAGTACTTC. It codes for CAWSIGGSGYEQYF.

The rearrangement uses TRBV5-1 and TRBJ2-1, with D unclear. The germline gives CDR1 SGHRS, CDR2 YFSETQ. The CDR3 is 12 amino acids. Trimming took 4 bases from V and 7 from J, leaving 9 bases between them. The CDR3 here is CASSTTGNEQFF. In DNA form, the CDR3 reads TGCGCCAGCAGCACTACGGGTAATGAGCAGTTCTTC.

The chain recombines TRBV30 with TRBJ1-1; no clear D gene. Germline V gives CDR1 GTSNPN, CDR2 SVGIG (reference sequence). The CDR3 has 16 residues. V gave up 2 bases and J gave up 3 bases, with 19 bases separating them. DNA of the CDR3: TGTGCCTGGAGTCATACCTTGGCCCCACCCGACACTGAAGCTTTCTTT. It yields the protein CAWSHTLAPPDTEAFF.

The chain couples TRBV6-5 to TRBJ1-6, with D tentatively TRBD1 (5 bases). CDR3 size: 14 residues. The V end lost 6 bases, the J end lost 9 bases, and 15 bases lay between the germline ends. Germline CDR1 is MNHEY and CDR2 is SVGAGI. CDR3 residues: CASRRLGGSSPLHF. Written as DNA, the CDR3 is TGTGCCAGCAGGCGCCTGGGGGGTTCTTCACCCCTCCACTTT.

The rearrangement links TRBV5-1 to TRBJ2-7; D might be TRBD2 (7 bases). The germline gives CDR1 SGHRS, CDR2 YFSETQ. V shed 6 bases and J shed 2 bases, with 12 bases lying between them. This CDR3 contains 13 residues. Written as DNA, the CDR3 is TGCGCCAGCAAGGGGGGGGACACCTACGAGCAGTACTTC. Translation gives CASKGGDTYEQYF.

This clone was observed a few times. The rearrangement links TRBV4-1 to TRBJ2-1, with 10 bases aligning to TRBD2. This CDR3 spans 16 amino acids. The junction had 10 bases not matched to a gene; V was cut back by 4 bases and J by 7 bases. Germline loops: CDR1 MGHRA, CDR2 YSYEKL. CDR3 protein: CASSRLDGTSANEQFF. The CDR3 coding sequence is TGCGCCAGCAGCCGACTGGACGGGACTAGCGCGAATGAGCAGTTCTTC.

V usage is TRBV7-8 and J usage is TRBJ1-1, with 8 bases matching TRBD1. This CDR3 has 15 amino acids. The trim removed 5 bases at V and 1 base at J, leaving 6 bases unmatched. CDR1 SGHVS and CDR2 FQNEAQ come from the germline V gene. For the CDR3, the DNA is TGTGCCAGCAGCCTACCTACAGGGGGGAACACTGAAGCTTTCTTT. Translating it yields CASSLPTGGNTEAFF.

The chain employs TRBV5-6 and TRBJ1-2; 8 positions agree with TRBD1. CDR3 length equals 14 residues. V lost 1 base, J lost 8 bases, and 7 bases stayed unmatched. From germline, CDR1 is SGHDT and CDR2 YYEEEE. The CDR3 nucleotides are TGTGCCAGCAGCTTGCGGACAGGGACCGAGGGCTACACCTTC. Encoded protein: CASSLRTGTEGYTF.

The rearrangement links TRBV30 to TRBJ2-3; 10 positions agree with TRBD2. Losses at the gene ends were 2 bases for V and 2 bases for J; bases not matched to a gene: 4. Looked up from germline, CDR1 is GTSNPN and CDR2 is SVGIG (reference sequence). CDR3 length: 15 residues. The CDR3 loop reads CAWSSGGAYTDTQYF. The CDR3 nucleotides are TGTGCCTGGAGTAGCGGGGGGGCCTACACAGATACGCAGTATTTT. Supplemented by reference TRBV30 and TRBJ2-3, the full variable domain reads SQTIHQWPATLVQPVGSPLSLECTVEGTSNPNLYWYRQAAGRGLQLLFYSVGIGQISSEVPQNLSASRPQDRQFILSSKKLLLSDSGFYLCAWSSGGAYTDTQYFGPGTRLTVL.

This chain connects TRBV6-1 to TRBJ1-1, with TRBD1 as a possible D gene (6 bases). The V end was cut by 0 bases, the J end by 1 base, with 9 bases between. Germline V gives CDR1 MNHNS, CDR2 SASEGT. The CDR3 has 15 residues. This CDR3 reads CASSEAPTGNTEAFF. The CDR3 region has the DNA TGTGCCAGCAGTGAAGCCCCGACAGGGAACACTGAAGCTTTCTTT.

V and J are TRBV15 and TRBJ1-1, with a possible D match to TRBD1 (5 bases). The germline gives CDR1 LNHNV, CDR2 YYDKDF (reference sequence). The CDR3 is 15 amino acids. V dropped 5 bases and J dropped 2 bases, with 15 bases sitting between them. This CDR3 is CATSEKGGANTEAFF. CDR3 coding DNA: TGTGCCACCAGCGAAAAGGGTGGGGCAAACACTGAAGCTTTCTTT.

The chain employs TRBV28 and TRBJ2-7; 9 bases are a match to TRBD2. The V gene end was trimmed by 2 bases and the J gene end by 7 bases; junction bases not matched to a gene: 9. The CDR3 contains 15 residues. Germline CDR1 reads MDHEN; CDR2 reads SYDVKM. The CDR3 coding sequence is TGTGCCAGCAGTTTAGGGCTAGCGGGGTTGAGGGAGCAGTACTTC. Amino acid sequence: CASSLGLAGLREQYF.

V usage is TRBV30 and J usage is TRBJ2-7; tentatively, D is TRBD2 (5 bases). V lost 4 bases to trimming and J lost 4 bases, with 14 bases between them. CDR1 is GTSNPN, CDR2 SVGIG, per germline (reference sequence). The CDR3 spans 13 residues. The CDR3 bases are TGTGCCTGGACACGGGGAGCGCCATACGAGCAGTACTTC. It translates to CAWTRGAPYEQYF.

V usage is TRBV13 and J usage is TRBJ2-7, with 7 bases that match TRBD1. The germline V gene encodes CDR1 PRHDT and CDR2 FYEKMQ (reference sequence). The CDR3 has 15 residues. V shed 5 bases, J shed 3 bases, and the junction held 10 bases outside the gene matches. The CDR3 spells CASSPLQGLNYEQYF. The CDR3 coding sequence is TGTGCCAGCAGCCCACTACAGGGGCTTAACTACGAGCAGTACTTC.

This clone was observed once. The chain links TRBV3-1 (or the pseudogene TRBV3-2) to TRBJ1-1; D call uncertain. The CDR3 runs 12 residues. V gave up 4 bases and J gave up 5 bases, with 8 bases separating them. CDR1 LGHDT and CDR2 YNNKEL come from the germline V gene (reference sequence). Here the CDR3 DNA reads TGTGCCAGCAGCCCACGGGGAACTGAAGCTTTCTTT. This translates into CASSPRGTEAFF.

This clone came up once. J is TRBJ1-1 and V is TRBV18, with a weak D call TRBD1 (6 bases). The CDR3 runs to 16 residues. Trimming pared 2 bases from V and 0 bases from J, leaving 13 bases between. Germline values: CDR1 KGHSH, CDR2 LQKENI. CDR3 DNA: TGTGCCAGCTCACCAGGACAGCTAATAGTGAACACTGAAGCTTTCTTT. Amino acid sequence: CASSPGQLIVNTEAFF.

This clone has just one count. Written as DNA, the CDR3 is TGTGCCAGCAGCCAATCGGGACAGGGACCTTACGAGCAGTACTTC. Translating it yields CASSQSGQGPYEQYF. The gene calls are TRBV6-5 and TRBJ2-7; 9 bases fit TRBD1. The length of the CDR3 is 15 residues. J was trimmed by 4 bases and V by 6 bases; bases with no gene match: 10. Germline V gene sequence: CDR1 MNHEY, CDR2 SVGAGI.

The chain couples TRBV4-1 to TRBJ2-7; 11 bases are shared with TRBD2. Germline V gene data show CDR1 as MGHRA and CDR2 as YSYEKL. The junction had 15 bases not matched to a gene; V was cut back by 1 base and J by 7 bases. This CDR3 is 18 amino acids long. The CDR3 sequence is CASSQASHRLAGRGEQYF. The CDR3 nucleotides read TGCGCCAGCAGCCAAGCCTCACACCGACTAGCGGGGCGGGGGGAGCAGTACTTC.

CDR3 protein: CASSYYPSGEQFF. Written as DNA, the CDR3 is TGTGCCAGCAGTTACTACCCTAGCGGCGAGCAGTTCTTC. The J gene is TRBJ2-1, the V gene TRBV6-5, with 7 bases lining up with TRBD2. The germline CDR1 and CDR2 sequences are MNHEY and SVGAGI. V trimming: 1 base; J trimming: 10 bases; junction bases outside the gene matches: 4. There are 13 residues in the CDR3.